The next 30 T cell receptor beta chains were all read from a single sample in a study of cytomegalovirus exposure and HLA in healthy donors (dated by TCRdb to the late 2010s). The method behind the library was the immunoSEQ multiplex PCR assay. The multiplex PCR relied on a mix of 60 forward primers for TCR Vbeta segments and 13 reverse primers for TCR Jbeta segments. TCRdb holds this immuneACCESS table with in-frame rearrangements only. Some clones are missing; in checked studies, unresolved V genes explain under half, and the rest has no known cause. This sample lists over 110,000 clones; over 65% were detected once. Around 3.2% of the sample comes from the top ten. Specimen: PBMCs. The receptors stem from a female donor in good health and CMV-seronegative.

The chain recombines TRBV4-1 with TRBJ1-1; D call uncertain. This CDR3 comprises 17 residues. V was clipped by 0 bases and J by 0 bases, with 14 bases between them. Germline V gives CDR1 MGHRA, CDR2 YSYEKL. The CDR3 DNA reads as TGCGCCAGCAGCCAAGAAGTTCTTTCCGCGTTGAACACTGAAGCTTTCTTT. Protein sequence: CASSQEVLSALNTEAFF.

This clone occurred a few times. The CDR3 loop reads CASSFTSGGKLDYEQYF. The CDR3 region has the DNA TGTGCCAGCAGTTTTACCTCAGGGGGGAAGTTAGACTACGAGCAGTACTTC. This chain uses TRBV28 with TRBJ2-7; D is perhaps TRBD1 (7 bases). Trimming took 3 bases from V and 3 from J, leaving 21 bases between them. The germline gives CDR1 MDHEN, CDR2 SYDVKM. This CDR3 region has 17 residues. The full variable domain, in which reference TRBV28 and TRBJ2-7 provide the parts outside the CDR3, is DVKVTQSSRYLVKRTGEKVFLECVQDMDHENMFWYRQDPGLGLRLIYFSYDVKMKEKGDIPEGYSVSREKKERFSLILESASTNQTSMYLCASSFTSGGKLDYEQYFGPGTRLTVT.

The chain carries TRBV7-9 and TRBJ1-2, with a possible D match to TRBD1 (6 bases). Germline V gene sequence: CDR1 SEHNR, CDR2 FQNEAQ (reference sequence). CDR3 size: 14 residues. V lost 8 bases, J lost 4 bases, and 17 bases lay in between. The CDR3 nucleotides are TGTGCCAGCTTACCCGGGGGGGCGGTCTATGGCTACACCTTC. Translated: CASLPGGAVYGYTF.

V usage is TRBV28 and J usage is TRBJ2-7, with 10 positions matching TRBD1. Per the germline V gene, CDR1 is MDHEN and CDR2 is SYDVKM. The junction had 6 bases not matched to a gene; V was cut back by 5 bases and J by 5 bases. The CDR3 runs 14 residues. CDR3 sequence reads: CASSVTGTGDEQYF. The DNA of the CDR3 is TGTGCCAGCAGTGTTACCGGGACAGGGGACGAGCAGTACTTC.

The J gene is TRBJ2-2, the V gene TRBV6-1, with TRBD2 matching 10 bases. The CDR3 runs to 15 residues. Germline-derived CDR1 and CDR2 are MNHNS and SASEGT. The J segment lost 5 bases and the V segment lost 5 bases, leaving 5 bases of the junction unmatched. This chain's CDR3 is CASSHEAGGTGELFF. The CDR3 DNA is TGTGCCAGCAGTCATGAAGCGGGAGGGACCGGGGAGCTGTTTTTT.

This clone came up once. This chain connects TRBV30 to TRBJ1-1, with D perhaps matching TRBD1 (5 bases). The CDR3 runs to 15 residues. The V gene's germline CDR1 is GTSNPN and CDR2 SVGIG (reference sequence). V was clipped by 5 bases and J by 4 bases, with 20 bases between them. This chain's CDR3 is CAWGPGFGGSTEAFF. The CDR3 DNA reads as TGTGCCTGGGGTCCGGGATTCGGGGGGAGCACTGAAGCTTTCTTT.

The chain joins TRBV27 to TRBJ2-2; tentatively, D is TRBD1 (6 bases). The germline V and J ends were trimmed by 5 bases and 1 base, with 23 bases remaining between them. From germline, CDR1 is MNHEY and CDR2 SMNVEV (reference sequence). This CDR3 spans 19 amino acids. CDR3 loop: CASSPNLQGILLNTGELFF. In DNA form, the CDR3 reads TGTGCCAGCAGTCCCAACCTACAGGGAATATTATTGAACACCGGGGAGCTGTTTTTT.

The gene calls are TRBV13 and TRBJ2-3; 9 nucleotides match TRBD1. V shed 1 base, J shed 6 bases, and the junction held 5 bases outside the gene matches. Germline CDR1 PRHDT, CDR2 FYEKMQ (reference sequence). The CDR3 runs 15 residues. This CDR3 reads CASSLVQGAIDTQYF. In nucleotides, the CDR3 is TGTGCCAGCAGCTTAGTACAGGGGGCTATTGATACGCAGTATTTT.

The rearrangement links TRBV6-1 to TRBJ2-5; possible D gene TRBD1, 6 bases. CDR1 MNHNS and CDR2 SASEGT come from the germline V gene. The V and J ends lost 1 base and 0 bases respectively, with 9 bases between them. The length of the CDR3 is 15 residues. As DNA, the CDR3 is TGTGCCAGCAGTGAAGGGACAGCTAACCAAGAGACCCAGTACTTC. Amino acid sequence: CASSEGTANQETQYF.

The gene calls are TRBV6-5 and TRBJ2-7; D ambiguous. Germline CDR1 reads MNHEY; CDR2 reads SVGAGI. With 0 bases removed from V and 2 bases from J, the gap between germline ends came to 8 bases. The CDR3 covers 14 residues. DNA of the CDR3: TGTGCCAGCAGTTACTCTCGGGTTACCTACGAGCAGTACTTC. Translated: CASSYSRVTYEQYF.

This rearrangement joins TRBV9 to TRBJ1-1; no clear D. Trimming shortened V by 4 bases and J by 3 bases, and 10 bases separated the two germline ends. The CDR3 sequence is 13 residues long. Germline V gene sequence: CDR1 SGDLS, CDR2 YYNGEE. This CDR3 is CASSLGPYTEAFF. For the CDR3, the DNA is TGTGCCAGCAGCCTTGGGCCTTACACTGAAGCTTTCTTT.

The CDR3 region has the DNA TGTGCCAGCAGCGTCACGGGGGCAGGGGGCGACCAGCCCCAGCATTTT. It codes for CASSVTGAGGDQPQHF. This chain joins TRBV5-4 and TRBJ1-5, with 8 bases fitting TRBD1. V trimming: 4 bases; J trimming: 7 bases; junction bases outside the gene matches: 13. The germline V gene encodes CDR1 SGHNT and CDR2 YYREEE (reference sequence). CDR3 length: 16 residues.

This sequence joins TRBV2 and TRBJ1-1, with D tentatively TRBD1 (6 bases). CDR3 length: 15 amino acids. Trimming removed 0 bases from V and 5 bases from J, with 13 bases in between. Germline CDR1 SNHLY, CDR2 FYNNEI. This CDR3 reads CASSEAARGRTEAFF. In DNA form, the CDR3 reads TGTGCCAGCAGTGAAGCGGCCAGGGGAAGAACTGAAGCTTTCTTT.

This chain links TRBV5-1 with TRBJ2-7, with 9 bases aligning to TRBD1. This CDR3 contains 13 residues. Germline assignment: CDR1 SGHRS and CDR2 YFSETQ. J was trimmed by 5 bases and V by 4 bases; bases with no gene match: 4. CDR3 protein: CASSRDRVDEQYF. CDR3 DNA: TGCGCCAGCAGCCGGGACAGGGTCGACGAGCAGTACTTC.

The V gene is TRBV5-1, the J gene TRBJ2-4, with D possibly matching TRBD2 (5 bases). The V gene lost 0 bases and the J gene lost 0 bases, with 7 bases spanning the gap. Germline V CDR1 and CDR2: SGHRS, YFSETQ. The CDR3 extends over 15 amino acids. The CDR3 spells CASSLDGLAKNIQYF. DNA for the CDR3: TGCGCCAGCAGCTTGGACGGACTAGCCAAAAACATTCAGTACTTC.

This clone was seen a few times. The chain couples TRBV6-1 to TRBJ1-2; the match to TRBD1 covers 7 bases. The J segment lost 8 bases and the V segment lost 0 bases, leaving 9 bases of the junction unmatched. Germline V gene lookup returns CDR1 MNHNS and CDR2 SASEGT. This CDR3 spans 15 amino acids. In nucleotides, the CDR3 is TGTGCCAGCAGTGAAGCCGGAGACAGGGCGGGCGGCTACACCTTC. This codes for CASSEAGDRAGGYTF.

The J gene is TRBJ1-6, the V gene TRBV30, with 10 bases aligning to TRBD1. The germline V gene has CDR1 GTSNPN and CDR2 SVGIG (reference sequence). The CDR3 length is 16 residues. The V and J ends lost 3 bases and 10 bases, in that order; junction bases with no gene match: 12. The CDR3 nucleotides are TGTGCCTGGAGGGCGCGATCCGGGACAGGGGTATCACCCCTCCACTTT. Translating gives CAWRARSGTGVSPLHF.

J is TRBJ2-3 and V is TRBV5-4, with 7 bases that match TRBD2. V shed 5 bases and J 3 bases; nucleotides not matched to a gene: 15. The CDR3 extends over 17 amino acids. CDR1 and CDR2 from the germline V gene are SGHNT and YYREEE (reference sequence). The CDR3 DNA follows: TGTGCCAGCAGTTTACCCTCTCCGGGGAGGGGAACAGATACGCAGTATTTT. Translated, it gives CASSLPSPGRGTDTQYF. The complete variable domain, with remaining parts taken from reference TRBV5-4 and TRBJ2-3, reads ETGVTQSPTHLIKTRGQQVTLRCSSQSGHNTVSWYQQALGQGPQFIFQYYREEENGRGNFPPRFSGLQFPNYSSELNVNALELDDSALYLCASSLPSPGRGTDTQYFGPGTRLTVL.

By share of the sample, this clone is medium-sized. This rearrangement joins TRBV14 to TRBJ1-4; D gene ambiguous. With 1 base removed from V and 10 bases from J, the gap between germline ends came to 10 bases. Germline CDR1 and CDR2: SGHDN and FVKESK. The CDR3 consists of 13 residues. The CDR3 loop reads CASSQATAGKLFF. The CDR3 nucleotides read TGTGCCAGCAGCCAAGCCACGGCGGGAAAACTGTTTTTT.

This rearrangement joins TRBV11-2 to TRBJ1-6; 8 bases align to TRBD1. Germline lookup yields CDR1 SGHAT and CDR2 FQNNGV. The CDR3 is 16 amino acids. Trimming removed 5 bases from V and 3 bases from J; junction bases left unmatched: 6. DNA of the CDR3: TGTGCCAGCAGCCCTCGGACAGGGATCTATAATTCACCCCTCCACTTT. Translation: CASSPRTGIYNSPLHF.

The chain has TRBV5-1 and TRBJ1-4, with no clear D. The V gene's germline CDR1 is SGHRS and CDR2 YFSETQ. V dropped 1 base and J dropped 0 bases, with 16 bases sitting between them. The CDR3 is 18 amino acids. CDR3 coding DNA: TGCGCCAGCAGCTTGCGACCGTTAGGAGTCGCAACTAATGAAAAACTGTTTTTT. Amino acid sequence: CASSLRPLGVATNEKLFF.

The chain combines TRBV30 with TRBJ1-2; possibly TRBD1 for D (5 bases). The CDR3 length is 16 residues. Between the trimmed V and J ends, which lost 4 bases and 4 bases, there was a span of 22 bases. Germline values: CDR1 GTSNPN, CDR2 SVGIG (reference sequence). CDR3 bases: TGTGCCTGGACCCGCCGCATGGGCGACAGTGGCTATGGCTACACCTTC. Encoded protein: CAWTRRMGDSGYGYTF. The complete variable domain, with remaining parts taken from reference TRBV30 and TRBJ1-2, reads SQTIHQWPATLVQPVGSPLSLECTVEGTSNPNLYWYRQAAGRGLQLLFYSVGIGQISSEVPQNLSASRPQDRQFILSSKKLLLSDSGFYLCAWTRRMGDSGYGYTFGSGTRLTVV.

This chain joins TRBV6-1 and TRBJ2-7; TRBD2 might be the D (5 bases). The V gene's germline CDR1 is MNHNS and CDR2 SASEGT. There are 15 residues in the CDR3. V was pared by 0 bases and J by 1 base, with 10 bases between. CDR3: CASSEATISSYEQYF. CDR3 in DNA: TGTGCCAGCAGTGAAGCGACTATCTCATCCTACGAGCAGTACTTC.

The J gene is TRBJ2-1, the V gene TRBV11-3; TRBD2 matches at 10 bases. J lost 5 bases, V lost 1 base, and 5 bases had no gene match. Germline V gene data show CDR1 as SGHNT and CDR2 as YENEEA. This CDR3 has 16 amino acids. The DNA of the CDR3 is TGTGCCAGCAGCTTAGGCTGGACTAGCGGTCACAATGAGCAGTTCTTC. Its translation: CASSLGWTSGHNEQFF.

The chain couples TRBV2 to TRBJ1-2, with TRBD1 as a possible D gene (6 bases). V lost 6 bases and J 2 bases, leaving 13 bases between the germline ends. Germline V gene data show CDR1 as SNHLY and CDR2 as FYNNEI. CDR3 size: 14 residues. CDR3 nucleotides: TGTGCCAGCAGCCGGGGGGCGGAAAACTATGGCTACACCTTC. Amino acid sequence: CASSRGAENYGYTF.

To note about this clone: Other nucleotide sequences from this sample produce the same CDR3. This chain joins TRBV16 and TRBJ2-7; 8 positions agree with TRBD1. Germline lookup yields CDR1 KGHSY and CDR2 FQNENV. The trim removed 7 bases at V and 4 bases at J, leaving 6 bases unmatched. This CDR3 has 13 residues. CDR3 region: CASTRQGRYEQYF. As DNA, the CDR3 is TGTGCCAGCACCCGACAGGGGAGATACGAGCAGTACTTC.

The chain carries TRBV29-1 and TRBJ2-1; 11 bases map to TRBD1. This CDR3 contains 15 residues. The germline V gene encodes CDR1 SQVTM and CDR2 ANQGSEA. V lost 6 bases, J lost 1 base, and 5 bases stayed unmatched. In nucleotides, the CDR3 is TGCAGCGTCCGAGGGGACAGGGGGTCCTACAATGAGCAGTTCTTC. This translates into CSVRGDRGSYNEQFF.

This chain connects TRBV2 to TRBJ2-3; 9 bases are a match to TRBD1. V lost 5 bases, J lost 1 base, and 7 bases stayed unmatched. The CDR3 runs to 16 residues. CDR1 SNHLY and CDR2 FYNNEI come from the germline V gene. As DNA, the CDR3 is TGTGCCAGCAGTATCGGGACAGGGAGAGGCACAGATACGCAGTATTTT. Amino acid sequence: CASSIGTGRGTDTQYF.

The chain links TRBV11-2 to TRBJ1-5; D possibly corresponds to TRBD1 (5 bases). This CDR3 spans 14 amino acids. The germline V gene has CDR1 SGHAT and CDR2 FQNNGV. V was cut by 5 bases and J by 6 bases, with 14 bases left in between. CDR3 sequence reads: CASSGVAGPQPQHF. Here the CDR3 DNA reads TGTGCCAGCAGCGGTGTGGCAGGGCCTCAGCCCCAGCATTTT.

The V and J genes are TRBV27 and TRBJ2-7; D gene unclear. The germline V gene has CDR1 MNHEY and CDR2 SMNVEV (reference sequence). The germline V and J ends were trimmed by 3 bases and 2 bases, with 11 bases remaining between them. The CDR3 has 14 amino acids. The CDR3 loop reads CASSFLISTYEQYF. CDR3 sequence (DNA): TGTGCCAGCAGTTTCCTTATCAGTACCTACGAGCAGTACTTC.